The clone carrying this TCR beta chain was observed a single time. This sample is part of a study of blood T cell repertoires in COVID-19. TCRdb's table, derived via immunoSEQ multiplex PCR, lists solely in-frame clones and lacks some. Found here are about 380,000 clones, around nine tenths of them singletons; the top ten hold 1.2%. Germline CDR1 reads SGHNT; CDR2 reads YYREEE (reference sequence). The CDR3 totals 15 residues. The V end lost 5 bases, the J end lost 0 bases, and 13 bases lay between the germline ends. Donors in Cohort 3 who had recovered were those with two negative PCRs, healthcare professional clearance, or resolution of their symptoms.

Sequenced: PBMCs or T cells enriched from blood (not recorded which). The receptor comes from a woman under 30 who had recovered from COVID-19. This sequence joins TRBV5-4 and TRBJ2-3; D might be TRBD2 (6 bases). This chain's CDR3 is CASSLPGTSTDTQYF. CDR3 in DNA: TGTGCCAGCAGTCTCCCGGGGACTAGCACAGATACGCAGTATTTT.